A single sample is the source of the 14 T cell receptor beta chains below, sequenced in a study of molecular identifiers for immune sequencing clone quantification. TCRdb re-called the PCR reads with MiXCR, one entry per CDR3 protein. Of 460,000 or so distinct CDR3 sequences listed, over 20% are singletons. Sample: naive CD8+ T cells from blood, with Jurkat cell RNA spiked in. Subset described: FACS-sorted CD8+CD4-CCR7+CD45RA+ naive T cells. The receptor set was obtained from a human donor in good health. Some libraries in this study had Jurkat cell RNA spiked in.

The J gene is TRBJ2-7, the V gene TRBV29-1; TRBD2 matches 11 bases. With 1 base clipped from V and 0 bases from J, the junction kept 5 bases outside the gene matches. The CDR3 length is 16 residues. The V gene's germline CDR1 is SQVTM and CDR2 ANQGSEA. CDR3 nucleotide sequence: TGCAGCGTTGAAGCGCAGGGACTAGCGGACTCCTACGAGCAGTACTTC. Residues: CSVEAQGLADSYEQYF.

This clonotype was seen a handful of times. The CDR3 protein is CASSPPLGLGDEQFF. The DNA of the CDR3 is TGTGCCAGCAGCCCCCCCCTCGGGCTGGGGGATGAGCAGTTCTTC. The chain has TRBV7-9 and TRBJ2-1, with D possibly called TRBD1 or TRBD2 (5 bases each). This CDR3 has 15 amino acids. Germline values: CDR1 SEHNR, CDR2 FQNEAQ (reference sequence). The V and J ends lost 5 bases and 8 bases respectively, with 19 bases between them. Variable domain in full (rest from reference TRBV7-9 and TRBJ2-1): DTGVSQNPRHKITKRGQNVTFRCDPISEHNRLYWYRQTLGQGPEFLTYFQNEAQLEKSRLLSDRFSAERPKGSFSTLEIQRTEQGDSAMYLCASSPPLGLGDEQFFGPGTRLTVL.

This clonotype was detected ten times or more. This chain joins TRBV4-3 and TRBJ1-1, with TRBD1 as a possible D gene (5 bases). Trimming took 5 bases from V and 1 from J, leaving 11 bases between them. Per the germline V gene, CDR1 is LGHNA and CDR2 is YSLEER. CDR3 length: 14 residues. The CDR3 nucleotides are TGCGCCAGCAGCACAAACGGGGGGAACACTGAAGCTTTCTTT. The encoded protein is CASSTNGGNTEAFF.

This rearrangement joins TRBV6-1 to TRBJ2-1; D not certain. CDR3 length: 12 amino acids. Trimming stripped 6 bases from V and 5 bases from J, with 8 bases between. The germline gives CDR1 MNHNS, CDR2 SASEGT. CDR3 coding DNA: TGTGCCAGCAGGCAACAAGACAATGAGCAGTTCTTC. This encodes CASRQQDNEQFF.

This clonotype has a count of ten or more. This chain links TRBV7-2 with TRBJ2-7; D not resolved. The CDR3 spans 14 residues. V was pared by 6 bases and J by 0 bases, with 12 bases between. Per germline, CDR1 SGHTA and CDR2 FQGNSA. CDR3 DNA: TGTGCCAGCAGTGACATCTTGAGCTCCTACGAGCAGTACTTC. Translating gives CASSDILSSYEQYF.

In the case of this clonotype: A much larger clone lies a single base off, so this may be a read error. This chain connects TRBV25-1 to TRBJ2-7; the D is unclear. V was shortened by 4 bases and J by 6 bases, with 10 bases between the two germline ends. Germline V gene sequence: CDR1 MGHDK, CDR2 SYGVNS. There are 12 residues in the CDR3. The CDR3 here is CASSVYIGEQYF. CDR3 in DNA: TGTGCCAGCAGTGTGTACATCGGCGAGCAGTACTTC.

The sample holds many counts of this clonotype. This chain links TRBV2 with TRBJ2-2; no clear D gene. In germline, CDR1 is SNHLY, CDR2 FYNNEI. V shed 3 bases and J shed 4 bases, with 9 bases lying between them. The CDR3 length is 14 residues. CDR3 nucleotide sequence: TGTGCCAGCAGTGACCCCGGAAGCACCGGGGAGCTGTTTTTT. This gives the protein CASSDPGSTGELFF.

The chain uses TRBV21-1 and TRBJ2-4; TRBD1 is taken as the D call from the table, unchecked against the DNA. TRBV21-1 is shown as a pseudogene. The CDR3 contains 19 residues. This chain's CDR3 is CASSKEISMTEIAKNIQYF. The CDR3 coding sequence is TGTGCCAGCAGCAAAGAGATTAGTATGACAGAAATAGCCAAAAACATTCAGTACTTC.

At least ten counts were recorded for this clonotype. The rearrangement uses TRBV28 and TRBJ2-3; 7 nucleotides agree with TRBD2. Trimming at V came to 6 bases and at J to 4 bases, leaving 10 bases not matched to a gene. The CDR3 sequence is 15 residues long. Germline values: CDR1 MDHEN, CDR2 SYDVKM. CDR3 in amino acids: CASRIAGALPDTQYF. In DNA, the CDR3 is TGTGCCAGCAGGATCGCGGGAGCCCTCCCAGATACGCAGTATTTT.

The table lists this clonotype with a few counts. This sequence joins TRBV6-2 or TRBV6-3 and TRBJ1-1; the match to TRBD1 covers 9 bases. The CDR3 length is 13 residues. Germline V lookup: CDR1 MNHEY, CDR2 SVGEGT. The V gene end was trimmed by 6 bases and the J gene end by 4 bases; junction bases not matched to a gene: 3. The CDR3 DNA follows: TGTGCCAGCAGAACAGGGGGCGGCACTGAAGCTTTCTTT. Encoded protein: CASRTGGGTEAFF.

The V call is TRBV11-2, the J call TRBJ2-2; D gene uncertain. This CDR3 is 12 amino acids long. Trimming removed 4 bases at V and 8 bases at J, with 8 bases between. Germline-derived CDR1 and CDR2 are SGHAT and FQNNGV. The CDR3 region has the DNA TGTGCCAGCAGCTATGGGGTGGGGGAGCTGTTTTTT. Its translation: CASSYGVGELFF.

In regard to this clonotype: This may come from a read error, since a much larger clone is one base off. V gene TRBV25-1 combines with J gene TRBJ2-7; the D gene is possibly TRBD2 (5 bases). The CDR3 is 13 amino acids. The germline gives CDR1 MGHDK, CDR2 SYGVNS. The CDR3 coding sequence is TGTGCCAGCAACGTGAGGGCAGCATACGAGCAGTGCTTC. Encoded protein: CASNVRAAYEQCF.

This clonotype appeared a few times. This CDR3 reads CASSPMALRFNEQYF. Here the CDR3 DNA reads TGTGCCAGCTCCCCCATGGCGCTCCGCTTCAACGAGCAGTACTTC. The rearrangement joins TRBV6-2 or TRBV6-3 to TRBJ2-7; D is undetermined. Trimming cost V 8 bases and J 5 bases, with 22 bases left between them. This CDR3 contains 15 residues. Germline V gene sequence: CDR1 MNHEY, CDR2 SVGEGT.

The rearrangement links TRBV20-1 to TRBJ1-1; TRBD1 is a possible D gene (5 bases). The V gene's germline CDR1 is DFQATT and CDR2 SNEGSKA (reference sequence). The CDR3 has 11 residues. Trimming stripped 2 bases from V and 7 bases from J, with 8 bases between. CDR3 sequence: CSARWGYEAFF. DNA for the CDR3: TGCAGTGCTAGATGGGGGTATGAAGCTTTCTTT.